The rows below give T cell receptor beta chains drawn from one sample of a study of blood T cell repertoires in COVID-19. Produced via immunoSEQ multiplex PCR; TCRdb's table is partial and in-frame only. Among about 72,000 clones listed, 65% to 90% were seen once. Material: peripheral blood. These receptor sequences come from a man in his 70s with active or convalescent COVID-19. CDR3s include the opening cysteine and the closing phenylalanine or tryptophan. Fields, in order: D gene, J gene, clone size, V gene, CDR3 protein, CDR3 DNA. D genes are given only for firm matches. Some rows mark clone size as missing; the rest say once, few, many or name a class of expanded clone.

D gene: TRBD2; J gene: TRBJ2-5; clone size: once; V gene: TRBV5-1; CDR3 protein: CASSTGLAGETQYF; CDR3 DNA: TGCGCCAGCAGCACCGGACTAGCGGGCGAGACCCAGTACTTC
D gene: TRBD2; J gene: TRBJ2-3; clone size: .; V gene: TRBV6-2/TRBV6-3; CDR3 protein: CASSQGLAERTDTQYF; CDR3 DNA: TGTGCCAGCAGTCAAGGACTAGCGGAACGCACAGATACGCAGTATTTT
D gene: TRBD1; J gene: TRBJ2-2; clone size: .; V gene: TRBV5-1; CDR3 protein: CASSPKWTGANTGELFF; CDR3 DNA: TGCGCCAGCAGCCCGAAATGGACAGGCGCGAACACCGGGGAGCTGTTTTTT
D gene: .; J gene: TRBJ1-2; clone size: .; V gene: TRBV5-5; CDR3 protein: CASSFRVNYGYTF; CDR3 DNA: TGTGCCAGCAGCTTTCGGGTTAACTATGGCTACACCTTC
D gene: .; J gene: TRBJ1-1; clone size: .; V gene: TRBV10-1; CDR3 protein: CASSESLDRTNTEAFF; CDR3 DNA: TGCGCCAGCAGTGAGTCTCTTGACAGAACGAACACTGAAGCTTTCTTT
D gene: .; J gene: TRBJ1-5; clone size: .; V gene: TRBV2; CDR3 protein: CASSGESNQPQHF; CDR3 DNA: TGTGCCAGCAGTGGGGAGAGCAATCAGCCCCAGCATTTT
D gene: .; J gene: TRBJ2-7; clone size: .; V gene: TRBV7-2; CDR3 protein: CASSSFPSYEQYF; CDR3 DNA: TGTGCCAGCAGCTCCTTCCCCTCCTACGAGCAGTACTTC
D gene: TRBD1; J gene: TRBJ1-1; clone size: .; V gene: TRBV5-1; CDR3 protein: CASSLRQGAATEAFF; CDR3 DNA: TGCGCCAGCAGCCTTCGACAGGGGGCAGCCACTGAAGCTTTCTTT
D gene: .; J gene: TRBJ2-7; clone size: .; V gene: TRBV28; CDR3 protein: CASSPQEAGRSYEQYF; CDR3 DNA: TGTGCCAGCAGTCCCCAGGAAGCGGGCCGATCCTACGAGCAGTACTTC
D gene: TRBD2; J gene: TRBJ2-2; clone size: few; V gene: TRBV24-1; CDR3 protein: CATSDSPSRTSGRTGELFF; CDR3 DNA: TGTGCCACCAGTGATTCTCCCTCCCGGACTAGCGGGAGGACCGGGGAGCTGTTTTTT
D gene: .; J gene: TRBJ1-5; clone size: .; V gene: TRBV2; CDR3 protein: CASSEVRGNQPQHF; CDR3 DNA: TGTGCCAGCAGTGAGGTACGGGGCAATCAGCCCCAGCATTTT
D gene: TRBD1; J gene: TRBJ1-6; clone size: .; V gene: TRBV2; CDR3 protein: CASSGGQGNSPLHF; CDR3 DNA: TGTGCCAGCAGTGGAGGACAGGGGAATTCACCCCTCCACTTT
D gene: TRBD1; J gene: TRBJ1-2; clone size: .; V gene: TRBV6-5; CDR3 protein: CASSSGQGTYGYTF; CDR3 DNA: TGTGCCAGCAGTTCGGGACAGGGCACCTATGGCTACACCTTC
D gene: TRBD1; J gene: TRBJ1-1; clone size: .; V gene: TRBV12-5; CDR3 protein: CASGLGTLGQGGEAFF; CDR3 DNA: TGTGCTAGTGGTTTGGGAACTTTGGGACAGGGTGGAGAAGCTTTCTTT
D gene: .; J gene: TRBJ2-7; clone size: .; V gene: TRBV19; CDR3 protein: CASTGPGASEQYF; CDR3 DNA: TGTGCCAGCACAGGTCCCGGTGCCTCCGAGCAGTACTTC